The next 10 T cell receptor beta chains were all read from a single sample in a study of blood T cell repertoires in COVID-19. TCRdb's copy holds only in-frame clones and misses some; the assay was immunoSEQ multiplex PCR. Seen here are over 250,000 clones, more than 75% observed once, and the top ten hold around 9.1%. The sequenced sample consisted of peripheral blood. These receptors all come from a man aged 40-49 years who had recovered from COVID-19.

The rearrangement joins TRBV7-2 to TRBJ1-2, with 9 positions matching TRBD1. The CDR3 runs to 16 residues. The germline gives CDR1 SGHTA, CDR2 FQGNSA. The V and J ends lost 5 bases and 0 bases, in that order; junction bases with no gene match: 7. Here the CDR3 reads CASSRDRVPTNYGYTF. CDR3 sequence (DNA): TGTGCCAGCAGCCGGGACAGGGTACCAACTAACTATGGCTACACCTTC.

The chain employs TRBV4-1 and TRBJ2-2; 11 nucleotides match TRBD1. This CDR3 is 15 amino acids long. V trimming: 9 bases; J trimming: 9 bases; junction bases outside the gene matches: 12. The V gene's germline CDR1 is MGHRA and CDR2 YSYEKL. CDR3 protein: CARKPGQGGVRELFF. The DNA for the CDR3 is TGCGCCAGAAAACCGGGACAGGGGGGAGTCCGGGAGCTGTTTTTT.

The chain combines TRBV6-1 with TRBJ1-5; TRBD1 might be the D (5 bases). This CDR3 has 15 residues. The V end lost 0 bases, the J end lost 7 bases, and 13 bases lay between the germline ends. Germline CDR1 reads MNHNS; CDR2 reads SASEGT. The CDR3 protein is CASSEAKYRSQPQHF. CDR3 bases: TGTGCCAGCAGTGAAGCGAAGTACAGGAGCCAGCCCCAGCATTTT.

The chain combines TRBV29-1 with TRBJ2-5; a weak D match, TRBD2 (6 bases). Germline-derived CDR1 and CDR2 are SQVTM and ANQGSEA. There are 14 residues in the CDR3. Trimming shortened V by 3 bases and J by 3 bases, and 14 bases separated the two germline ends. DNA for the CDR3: TGCAGCGTTGACTCGGGGGATTACGAAGAGACCCAGTACTTC. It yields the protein CSVDSGDYEETQYF. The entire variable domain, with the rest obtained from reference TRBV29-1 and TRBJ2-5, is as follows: SAVISQKPSRDICQRGTSLTIQCQVDSQVTMMFWYRQQPGQSLTLIATANQGSEATYESGFVIDKFPISRPNLTFSTLTVSNMSPEDSSIYLCSVDSGDYEETQYFGPGTRLLVL.

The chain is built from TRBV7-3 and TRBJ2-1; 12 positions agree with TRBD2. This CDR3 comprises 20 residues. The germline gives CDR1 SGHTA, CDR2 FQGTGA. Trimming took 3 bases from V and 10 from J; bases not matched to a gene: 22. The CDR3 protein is CASSFVPGLAGGTPLNEQFF. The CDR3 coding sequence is TGTGCCAGCAGCTTCGTCCCGGGACTAGCGGGCGGTACCCCCCTCAACGAGCAGTTCTTC.

The CDR3 coding sequence is TGTGCCAGCAGTCCCTGGGGTAGCGGGAGGGCCACCGGGGAGCTGTTTTTT. Residues: CASSPWGSGRATGELFF. The genes are TRBV27 and TRBJ2-2; 11 positions match TRBD2. V trimming: 5 bases; J trimming: 4 bases; junction bases outside the gene matches: 9. Germline CDR1 MNHEY, CDR2 SMNVEV (reference sequence). The CDR3 length is 17 residues.

DNA of the CDR3: TGTGCCAGCAGCTCTCAGGGGGCGATCGACGAGCAGTACTTC. This sequence encodes CASSSQGAIDEQYF. The rearrangement links TRBV7-9 to TRBJ2-7, with 8 bases aligning to TRBD1. CDR3 size: 14 residues. CDR1 and CDR2 from the germline V gene are SEHNR and FQNEAQ (reference sequence). Unmatched junction bases numbered 7, after V lost 4 bases and J lost 5 bases.

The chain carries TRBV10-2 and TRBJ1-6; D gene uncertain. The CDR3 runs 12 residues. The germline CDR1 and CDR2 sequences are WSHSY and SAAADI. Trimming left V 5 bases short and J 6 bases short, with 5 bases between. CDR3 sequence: CASSISNSPLHF. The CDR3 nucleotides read TGCGCCAGCAGTATCAGTAATTCACCCCTCCACTTT.

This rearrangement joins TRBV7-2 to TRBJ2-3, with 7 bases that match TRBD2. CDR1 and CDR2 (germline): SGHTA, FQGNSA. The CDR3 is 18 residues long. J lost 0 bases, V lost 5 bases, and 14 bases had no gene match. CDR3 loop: CASSPIGGSDSSTDTQYF. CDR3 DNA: TGTGCCAGCAGCCCCATCGGCGGGAGCGATTCTAGCACAGATACGCAGTATTTT. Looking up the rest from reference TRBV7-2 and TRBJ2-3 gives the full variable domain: GAGVSQSPSNKVTEKGKDVELRCDPISGHTALYWYRQSLGQGLEFLIYFQGNSAPDKSGLPSDRFSAERTGGSVSTLTIQRTQQEDSAVYLCASSPIGGSDSSTDTQYFGPGTRLTVL.

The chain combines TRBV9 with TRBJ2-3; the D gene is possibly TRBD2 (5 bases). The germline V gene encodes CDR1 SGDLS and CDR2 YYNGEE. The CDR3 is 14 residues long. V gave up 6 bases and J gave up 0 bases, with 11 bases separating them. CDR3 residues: CASTPTTSTDTQYF. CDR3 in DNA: TGTGCCAGCACACCGACTACTAGCACAGATACGCAGTATTTT. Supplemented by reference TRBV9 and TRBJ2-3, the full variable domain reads DSGVTQTPKHLITATGQRVTLRCSPRSGDLSVYWYQQSLDQGLQFLIQYYNGEERAKGNILERFSAQQFPDLHSELNLSSLELGDSALYFCASTPTTSTDTQYFGPGTRLTVL.